The sample holds a few counts of the clone carrying this T cell receptor beta chain. Germline V gene sequence: CDR1 MGHRA, CDR2 YSYEKL. The CDR3 runs to 16 residues. The V segment lost 1 base and the J segment 10 bases; nucleotides outside the gene matches: 11. These data come from a study of response to subunit inactivated influenza vaccine. TCRdb re-called the RT-PCR reads with MiXCR, one entry per CDR3 protein. The data hold roughly 540,000 distinct CDR3 sequences, with roughly 25% observed a single time. These same records also appear under a second study, on T cells expressing NK-cell markers. This second study says: TCR beta cDNA was made by 5'RACE template switching with UMIs. Sorted T-cell subsets CD3+CD56+NKG2C+, CD3+CD56+NKG2C- and CD3+CD56-NKG2C+ were TCR beta-sequenced. As a fraction of CD8+ T cells, dominant NKG2C+ clonotypes reached about 1.0-7.5% in six donors.

Sample: CD4+ T cells sorted from PBMCs, taken 11 to 12 days after vaccination. This rearrangement joins TRBV4-1 to TRBJ2-1; TRBD2 matches 9 bases. The receptor was isolated from a man in his fifties who received an inactivated influenza vaccine. In DNA, the CDR3 is TGCGCCAGCAGCCAAGCTTGGACTAGCGACCTACCGGAGCAGTTCTTC. Residues: CASSQAWTSDLPEQFF.